These T cell receptor beta chains were read from a single sample in a study of OX40 agonist ivuxolimab in advanced cancers. Sequencing used immunoSEQ multiplex PCR; TCRdb keeps in-frame clones, though not all of them. The sample records under 95,000 clones, 91% being singletons. The source material was CD4+ or CD8+ T cells sorted from blood, sampled in a trial of the OX40 agonist ivuxolimab. The receptor set was obtained from an adult with an advanced solid tumor such as melanoma, head and neck, liver or kidney cancer. CDR3s include the opening cysteine and the closing phenylalanine or tryptophan. Each record gives: D gene, clone size, J gene, V gene, CDR3 DNA, CDR3 protein. The D gene is left open where the match is weak. Where a row states a size, it is once, few, many or the class of an expanded clone; other rows omit it.

D gene: TRBD1; clone size: NA; J gene: TRBJ2-5; V gene: TRBV18; CDR3 DNA: TGTGCCAGCTCAACCTTCGACAGGGGATCCCAAGAGACCCAGTACTTC; CDR3 protein: CASSTFDRGSQETQYF
D gene: TRBD1; clone size: NA; J gene: TRBJ1-5; V gene: TRBV5-1; CDR3 DNA: TGCGCCAGCAGCTCCGGGGACAGGGAATGGGGGAATCAGCCCCAGCATTTT; CDR3 protein: CASSSGDREWGNQPQHF
D gene: NA; clone size: NA; J gene: TRBJ2-7; V gene: TRBV30; CDR3 DNA: TGTGCCTGGAGTGTACCAGGGAGCTACCACTCCTACGAGCAGTACTTC; CDR3 protein: CAWSVPGSYHSYEQYF
D gene: TRBD1; clone size: few; J gene: TRBJ2-7; V gene: TRBV19; CDR3 DNA: TGTGCCAGTAGTATGGGACAGGGGGCCTACGAGCAGTACTTC; CDR3 protein: CASSMGQGAYEQYF
D gene: TRBD2; clone size: NA; J gene: TRBJ2-7; V gene: TRBV4-1; CDR3 DNA: TGCGCCAGCGCCCTTGGAGTAGCGGGAGTCGACGAGCAGTACTTC; CDR3 protein: CASALGVAGVDEQYF
D gene: TRBD1; clone size: NA; J gene: TRBJ1-1; V gene: TRBV11-3; CDR3 DNA: TGTGCCAGCAGCCCGCCCTCTGACAGGGTGGCTGAAGCTTTCTTT; CDR3 protein: CASSPPSDRVAEAFF
D gene: NA; clone size: NA; J gene: TRBJ2-7; V gene: TRBV7-9; CDR3 DNA: TGTGCCAGCAGCCGACTCTCTTACGCAGAGCAGTACTTC; CDR3 protein: CASSRLSYAEQYF
D gene: NA; clone size: NA; J gene: TRBJ2-1; V gene: TRBV9; CDR3 DNA: TGTGCCAGCAGCCCAAGACAGTTCTCCTACAATGAGCAGTTCTTC; CDR3 protein: CASSPRQFSYNEQFF
D gene: TRBD1; clone size: NA; J gene: TRBJ1-2; V gene: TRBV28; CDR3 DNA: TGTGCCAGCATGCCAGTGGGACAGGGGATCTATGGCTACACCTTC; CDR3 protein: CASMPVGQGIYGYTF
D gene: NA; clone size: NA; J gene: TRBJ2-7; V gene: TRBV7-9; CDR3 DNA: TGTGCCAGCAGCTTGTCCGGGGTCTACGAGCAGTACTTC; CDR3 protein: CASSLSGVYEQYF
D gene: TRBD2; clone size: NA; J gene: TRBJ2-2; V gene: TRBV5-1; CDR3 DNA: TGCGCCAGCAGCTTGGTAGCGGGGGCAGCCGGGGAGCTGTTTTTT; CDR3 protein: CASSLVAGAAGELFF
D gene: NA; clone size: NA; J gene: TRBJ2-2; V gene: TRBV11-3; CDR3 DNA: TGTGCCAGCAGCCTCGACACCCCTGACGGGGAGCTGTTTTTT; CDR3 protein: CASSLDTPDGELFF
D gene: NA; clone size: NA; J gene: TRBJ2-7; V gene: TRBV5-6; CDR3 DNA: TGTGCCAGCAGCTTGAGGGTGGTTTACGAGCAGTACTTC; CDR3 protein: CASSLRVVYEQYF
D gene: NA; clone size: NA; J gene: TRBJ2-2; V gene: TRBV18; CDR3 DNA: TGTGCCAGCTCATCCCAGACAGGAGACACCGGGGAGCTGTTTTTT; CDR3 protein: CASSSQTGDTGELFF
D gene: NA; clone size: NA; J gene: TRBJ2-7; V gene: TRBV4-1; CDR3 DNA: TGCGCCAGCAGCCAAGAGAGAACTCCAACCTACGAGCAGTACTTC; CDR3 protein: CASSQERTPTYEQYF
D gene: NA; clone size: once; J gene: TRBJ1-2; V gene: TRBV7-3; CDR3 DNA: TGTGCCAGCAGCTTAAGGACGGATGAGGTCTATGGCTACACCTTC; CDR3 protein: CASSLRTDEVYGYTF
D gene: NA; clone size: NA; J gene: TRBJ2-1; V gene: TRBV6-5; CDR3 DNA: TGTGCCAGCAGTTACTCACCTACTAGCTCCTACAATGAGCAGTTCTTC; CDR3 protein: CASSYSPTSSYNEQFF
D gene: NA; clone size: NA; J gene: TRBJ2-7; V gene: TRBV27; CDR3 DNA: TGTGCCAGCAGTTTGGGCAACTCCTACGAGCAGTACTTC; CDR3 protein: CASSLGNSYEQYF
D gene: NA; clone size: NA; J gene: TRBJ1-1; V gene: TRBV27; CDR3 DNA: TGTGCCAGCATCTCTTCCCAGGTGGACTTTAGGTACACTGAAGCTTTCTTT; CDR3 protein: CASISSQVDFRYTEAFF
D gene: TRBD2; clone size: NA; J gene: TRBJ2-1; V gene: TRBV5-1; CDR3 DNA: TGCGCCAGCAGCTTGGCGGGAGGGCCATTCAGCTCCTACAATGAGCAGTTCTTC; CDR3 protein: CASSLAGGPFSSYNEQFF
D gene: TRBD1; clone size: NA; J gene: TRBJ1-1; V gene: TRBV19; CDR3 DNA: TGTGCCAGTAGAGAGGTGAGGGGGCTGAACACTGAAGCTTTCTTT; CDR3 protein: CASREVRGLNTEAFF
D gene: NA; clone size: once; J gene: TRBJ2-5; V gene: TRBV18; CDR3 DNA: TGTGCCAGCTCACCAACGGGGGCAAGTGAGACCCAGTACTTC; CDR3 protein: CASSPTGASETQYF
D gene: TRBD1; clone size: NA; J gene: TRBJ2-1; V gene: TRBV7-9; CDR3 DNA: TGTGCCAGCAGCCACCGGGACAGGGAAGTCAATGAGCAGTTCTTC; CDR3 protein: CASSHRDREVNEQFF
D gene: NA; clone size: NA; J gene: TRBJ1-4; V gene: TRBV7-9; CDR3 DNA: TGTGCCAGCAGCTTAGGGGGTGAAAAACTGTTTTTT; CDR3 protein: CASSLGGEKLFF
D gene: NA; clone size: NA; J gene: TRBJ2-7; V gene: TRBV11-3; CDR3 DNA: TGTGCCAGCAGCTTAGATGGGGCAGTTTCCTACGAGCAGTACTTC; CDR3 protein: CASSLDGAVSYEQYF
D gene: TRBD1; clone size: NA; J gene: TRBJ2-5; V gene: TRBV7-9; CDR3 DNA: TGTGCCAGCAGCGAGGACAGGGACCAAGAGACCCAGTACTTC; CDR3 protein: CASSEDRDQETQYF
D gene: NA; clone size: NA; J gene: TRBJ1-1; V gene: TRBV6-1; CDR3 DNA: TGTGCCGCCCCGGGCGGTGAAGCTTTCTTT; CDR3 protein: CAAPGGEAFF
D gene: TRBD1; clone size: NA; J gene: TRBJ2-7; V gene: TRBV6-6; CDR3 DNA: TGTGCCAGCAGTCTACTGGGACAGGGGGATCCCGAGCAGTACTTC; CDR3 protein: CASSLLGQGDPEQYF
D gene: TRBD1; clone size: NA; J gene: TRBJ1-2; V gene: TRBV10-3; CDR3 DNA: TGTGCCATCAGGCGACAGGGGGCTAACACTAACTATGGCTACACCTTC; CDR3 protein: CAIRRQGANTNYGYTF